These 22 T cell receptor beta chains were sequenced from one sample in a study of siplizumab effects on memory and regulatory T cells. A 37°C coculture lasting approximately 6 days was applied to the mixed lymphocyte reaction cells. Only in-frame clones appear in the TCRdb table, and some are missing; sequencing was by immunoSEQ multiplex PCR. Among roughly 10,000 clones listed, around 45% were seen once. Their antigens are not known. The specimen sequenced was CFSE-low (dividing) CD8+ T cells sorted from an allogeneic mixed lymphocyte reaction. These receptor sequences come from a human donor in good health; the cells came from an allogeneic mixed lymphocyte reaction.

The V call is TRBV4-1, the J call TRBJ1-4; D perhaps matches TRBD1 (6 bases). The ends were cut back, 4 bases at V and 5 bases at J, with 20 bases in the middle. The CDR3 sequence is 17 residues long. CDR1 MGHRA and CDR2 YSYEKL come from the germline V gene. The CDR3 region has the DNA TGCGCCAGCAGCCTTACCAGGGAAGGACAGAGAAATGAAAAACTGTTTTTT. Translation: CASSLTREGQRNEKLFF.

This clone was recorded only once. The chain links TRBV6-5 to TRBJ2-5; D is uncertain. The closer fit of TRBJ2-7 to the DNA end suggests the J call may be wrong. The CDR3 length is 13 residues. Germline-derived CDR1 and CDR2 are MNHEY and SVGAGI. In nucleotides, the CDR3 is TGTGCCAGCAGTTACGGGGTCTCCTACGAGCAGTACTTC. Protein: CASSYGVSYEQYF.

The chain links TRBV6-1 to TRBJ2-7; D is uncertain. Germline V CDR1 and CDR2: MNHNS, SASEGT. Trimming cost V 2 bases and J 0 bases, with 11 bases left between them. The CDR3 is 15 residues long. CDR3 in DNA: TGTGCCAGCAGTGAACAAGCCCTGAGCTCCTACGAGCAGTACTTC. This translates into CASSEQALSSYEQYF.

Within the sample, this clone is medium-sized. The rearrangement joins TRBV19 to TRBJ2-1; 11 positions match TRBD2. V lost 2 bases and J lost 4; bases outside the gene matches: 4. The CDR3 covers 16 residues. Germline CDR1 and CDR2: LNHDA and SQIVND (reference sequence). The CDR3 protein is CASSISSGGNYNEQFF. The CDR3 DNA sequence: TGTGCCAGTAGTATATCTAGCGGGGGGAATTACAATGAGCAGTTCTTC.

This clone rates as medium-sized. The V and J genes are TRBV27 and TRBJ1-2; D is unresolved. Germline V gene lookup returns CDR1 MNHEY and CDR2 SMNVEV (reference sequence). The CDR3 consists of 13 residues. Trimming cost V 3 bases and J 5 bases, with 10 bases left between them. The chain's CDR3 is CASSFLSGYGYTF. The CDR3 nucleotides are TGTGCCAGCAGTTTTCTCAGTGGGTATGGCTACACCTTC.

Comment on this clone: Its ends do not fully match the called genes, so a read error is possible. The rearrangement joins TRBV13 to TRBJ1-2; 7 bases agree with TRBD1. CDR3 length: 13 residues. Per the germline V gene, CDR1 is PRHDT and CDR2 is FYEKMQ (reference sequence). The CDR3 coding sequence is TGCGCCAGCAGCCACGTAACAGGGGAAGGCTATACCTTC. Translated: CASSHVTGEGYTF. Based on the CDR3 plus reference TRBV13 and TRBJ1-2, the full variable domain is AAGVIQSPRHLIKEKRETATLKCYPIPRHDTVYWYQQGPGQDPQFLISFYEKMQSDKGSIPDRFSAQQFSDYHSELNMSSLELGDSALYFCASSHVTGEGYTFGSGTRLTVV.

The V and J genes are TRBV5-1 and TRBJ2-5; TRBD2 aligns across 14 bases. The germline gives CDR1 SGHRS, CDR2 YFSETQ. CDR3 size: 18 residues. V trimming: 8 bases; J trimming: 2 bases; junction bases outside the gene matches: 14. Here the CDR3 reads CASRERTSGRPVQETQYF. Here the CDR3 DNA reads TGCGCCAGTCGGGAACGGACTAGCGGGAGGCCTGTACAAGAGACCCAGTACTTC.

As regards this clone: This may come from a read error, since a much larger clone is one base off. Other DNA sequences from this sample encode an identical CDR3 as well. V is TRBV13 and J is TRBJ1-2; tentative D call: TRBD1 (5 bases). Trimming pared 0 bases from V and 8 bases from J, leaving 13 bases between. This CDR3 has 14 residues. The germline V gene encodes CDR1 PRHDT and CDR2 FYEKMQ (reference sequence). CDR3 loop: CASSLGTGKDGYTF. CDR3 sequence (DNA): TGTGCCAGCAGCTTAGGAACAGGAAAGGACGGCTACACCTTC.

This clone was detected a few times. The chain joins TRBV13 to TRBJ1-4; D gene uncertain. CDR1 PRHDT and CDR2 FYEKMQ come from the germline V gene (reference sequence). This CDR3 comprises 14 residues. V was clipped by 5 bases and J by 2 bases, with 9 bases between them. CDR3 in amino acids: CASSVRSTNEKLFF. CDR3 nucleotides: TGTGCCAGCAGCGTCAGGAGCACTAATGAAAAACTGTTTTTT.

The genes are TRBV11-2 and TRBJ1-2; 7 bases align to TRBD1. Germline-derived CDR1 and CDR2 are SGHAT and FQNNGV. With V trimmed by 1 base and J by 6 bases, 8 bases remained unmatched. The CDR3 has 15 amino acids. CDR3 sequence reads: CASSLGIGGEDGYTF. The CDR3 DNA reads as TGTGCCAGCAGCTTAGGAATAGGGGGCGAGGATGGCTACACCTTC.

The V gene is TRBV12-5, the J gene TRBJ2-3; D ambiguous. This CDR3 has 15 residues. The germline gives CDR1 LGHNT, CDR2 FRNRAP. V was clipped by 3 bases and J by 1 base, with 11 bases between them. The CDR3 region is CASGFWVLGTDTQYF. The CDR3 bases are TGTGCTAGTGGTTTCTGGGTTTTAGGCACAGATACGCAGTATTTT.

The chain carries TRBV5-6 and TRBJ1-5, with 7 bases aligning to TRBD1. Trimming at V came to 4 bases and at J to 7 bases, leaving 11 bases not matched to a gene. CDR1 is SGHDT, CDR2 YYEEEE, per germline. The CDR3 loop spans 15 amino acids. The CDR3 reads CASSPRTGGKQPQHF. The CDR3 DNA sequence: TGTGCCAGCAGCCCCCGGACAGGAGGGAAACAGCCCCAGCATTTT.

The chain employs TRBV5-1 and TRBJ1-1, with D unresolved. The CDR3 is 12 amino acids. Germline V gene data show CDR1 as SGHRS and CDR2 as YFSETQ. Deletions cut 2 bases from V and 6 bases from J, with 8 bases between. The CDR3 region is CASSFPGPEAFF. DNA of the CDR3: TGCGCCAGCAGCTTCCCCGGACCTGAAGCTTTCTTT.

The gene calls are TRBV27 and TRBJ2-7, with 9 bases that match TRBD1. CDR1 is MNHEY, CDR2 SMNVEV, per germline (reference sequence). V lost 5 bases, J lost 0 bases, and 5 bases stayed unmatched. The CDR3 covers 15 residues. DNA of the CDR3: TGTGCCAGCAGTCTTACAGGGGGCAGCTCCTACGAGCAGTACTTC. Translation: CASSLTGGSSYEQYF.

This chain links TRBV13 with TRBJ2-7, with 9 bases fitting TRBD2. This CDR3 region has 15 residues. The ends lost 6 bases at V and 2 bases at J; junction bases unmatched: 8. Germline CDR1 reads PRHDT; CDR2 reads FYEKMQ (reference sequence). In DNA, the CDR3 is TGTGCCAGCAGTTGGGCCGTAGCGGGAGCCTACGAGCAGTACTTC. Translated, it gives CASSWAVAGAYEQYF.

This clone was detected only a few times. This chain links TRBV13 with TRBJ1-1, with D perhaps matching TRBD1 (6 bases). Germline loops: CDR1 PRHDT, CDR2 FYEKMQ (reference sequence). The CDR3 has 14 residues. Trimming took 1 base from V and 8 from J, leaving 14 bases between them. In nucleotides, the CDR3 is TGTGCCAGCAGCTTAGAGGTGGGGGGGCGCGAAGCTTTCTTT. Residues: CASSLEVGGREAFF.

CDR3 DNA sequence: TGTGCCAGCAGTCCCGGACAGGGAACCGGGGAGCTGTTTTTT. It specifies CASSPGQGTGELFF. The chain combines TRBV6-9 with TRBJ2-2, with 8 nucleotides matching TRBD1. The CDR3 is 14 residues long. The V and J ends lost 5 bases and 5 bases, in that order; junction bases with no gene match: 4. Germline loops: CDR1 MNHGY, CDR2 SVAAGI.

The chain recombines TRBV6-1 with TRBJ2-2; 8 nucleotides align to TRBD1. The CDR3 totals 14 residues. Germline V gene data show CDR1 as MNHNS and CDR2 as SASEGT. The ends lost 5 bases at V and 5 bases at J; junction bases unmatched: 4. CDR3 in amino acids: CASSPGQGTGELFF. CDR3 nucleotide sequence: TGTGCCAGCAGTCCCGGACAGGGAACCGGGGAGCTGTTTTTT.

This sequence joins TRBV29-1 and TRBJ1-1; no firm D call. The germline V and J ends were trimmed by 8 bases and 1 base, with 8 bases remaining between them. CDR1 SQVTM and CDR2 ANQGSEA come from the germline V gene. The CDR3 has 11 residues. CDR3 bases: TGCAGCCTCTCCAGGAACACTGAAGCTTTCTTT. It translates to CSLSRNTEAFF.

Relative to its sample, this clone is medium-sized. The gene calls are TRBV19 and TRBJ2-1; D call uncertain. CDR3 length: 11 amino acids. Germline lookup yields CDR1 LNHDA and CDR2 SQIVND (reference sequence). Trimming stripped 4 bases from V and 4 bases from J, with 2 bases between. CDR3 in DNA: TGTGCCAGTAGTAGTTACAATGAGCAGTTCTTC. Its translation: CASSSYNEQFF.

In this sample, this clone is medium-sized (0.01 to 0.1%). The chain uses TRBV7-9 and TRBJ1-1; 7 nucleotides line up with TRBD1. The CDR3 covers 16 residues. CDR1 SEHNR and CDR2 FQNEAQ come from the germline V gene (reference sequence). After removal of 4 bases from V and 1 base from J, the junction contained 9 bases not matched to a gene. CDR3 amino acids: CASSSLSTGRNTEAFF. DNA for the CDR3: TGTGCCAGCAGCTCTCTTTCGACAGGGAGGAACACTGAAGCTTTCTTT.

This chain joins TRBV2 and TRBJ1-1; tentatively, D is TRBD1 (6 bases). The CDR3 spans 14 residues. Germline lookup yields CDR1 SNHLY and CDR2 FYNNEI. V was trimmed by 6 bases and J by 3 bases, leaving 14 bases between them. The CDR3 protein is CASSPDSVYTEAFF. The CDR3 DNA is TGTGCCAGCAGCCCGGACAGCGTGTACACTGAAGCTTTCTTT.